These T cell receptor beta chains were read from a single sample in a study of blood T cells in healthy people across ages. MiXCR, run by TCRdb on the 5' RACE reads, gives a single entry per CDR3 protein. The sample yields about 1.4 million distinct CDR3 sequences, approximately 60% seen once. The sequencing input was blood. The receptor source for this set is a man aged 18 to 29 in good health. Both conserved end residues are part of each CDR3. Fields, in order: clone size, D gene, J gene, V gene, CDR3 length, CDR3 DNA, CDR3 protein. The D gene is left open where the match is weak. Size is stated for part of the rows, as once, few or many counts, or as a class when the clone is expanded.

clone size: few; D gene: .; J gene: TRBJ2-3; V gene: TRBV6-1; CDR3 length: 15; CDR3 DNA: TGTGCCAGCAGTGAAGCGAGCGGGCTCACAGATACGCAGTATTTT; CDR3 protein: CASSEASGLTDTQYF
clone size: few; D gene: .; J gene: TRBJ2-3; V gene: TRBV5-5; CDR3 length: 14; CDR3 DNA: TGTGCCAGCAGCCCGAGGGGTGGGGCAGATACGCAGTATTTT; CDR3 protein: CASSPRGGADTQYF
clone size: few; D gene: .; J gene: TRBJ2-3; V gene: TRBV20-1; CDR3 length: 14; CDR3 DNA: TGCAGTGCCCCCGATGCTGTTGGCGCGGATACGCAGTATTTT; CDR3 protein: CSAPDAVGADTQYF
clone size: .; D gene: .; J gene: TRBJ2-3; V gene: TRBV6-6; CDR3 length: 14; CDR3 DNA: TGTGCCAGCAGCCCCGCTAGAAGCACAGATACGCAGTATTTT; CDR3 protein: CASSPARSTDTQYF
clone size: .; D gene: .; J gene: TRBJ2-1; V gene: TRBV5-1; CDR3 length: 15; CDR3 DNA: TGCGCCAGCAGCTTCGGACAAGGGGTTGACAATGAGCAGTTCTTC; CDR3 protein: CASSFGQGVDNEQFF
clone size: .; D gene: .; J gene: TRBJ2-5; V gene: TRBV7-2; CDR3 length: 16; CDR3 DNA: TGTGCCAGCAGCTTAGGAACCGTGACGAGTGGGGAGACCCAGTACTTC; CDR3 protein: CASSLGTVTSGETQYF
clone size: .; D gene: .; J gene: TRBJ2-1; V gene: TRBV30; CDR3 length: 15; CDR3 DNA: TGTGCCTGGCAGCAAGGCGAATCCTCCTACAATGAGCAGTTCTTC; CDR3 protein: CAWQQGESSYNEQFF
clone size: .; D gene: TRBD1; J gene: TRBJ1-1; V gene: TRBV6-1; CDR3 length: 14; CDR3 DNA: TGTGCTGTACACAGGGGGGGACTTAACACTGAAGCTTTCTTT; CDR3 protein: CAVHRGGLNTEAFF
clone size: .; D gene: .; J gene: TRBJ1-1; V gene: TRBV7-8; CDR3 length: 16; CDR3 DNA: TGTGCCAGCAGCCAACCCTGGCAGGGAGAGGACACTGAAGCTTTCTTT; CDR3 protein: CASSQPWQGEDTEAFF
clone size: .; D gene: .; J gene: TRBJ1-1; V gene: TRBV7-6; CDR3 length: 15; CDR3 DNA: TGTGCCAGCAGCATCATATCGGAAGGAGGCCGTGAAGCTTTCTTT; CDR3 protein: CASSIISEGGREAFF
clone size: .; D gene: TRBD1; J gene: TRBJ2-5; V gene: TRBV4-1; CDR3 length: 15; CDR3 DNA: TGCGCCAGCAGCCAAGATCTAGGACAGGGAAAGACCCAGTACTTC; CDR3 protein: CASSQDLGQGKTQYF
clone size: few; D gene: TRBD2; J gene: TRBJ2-3; V gene: TRBV20-1; CDR3 length: 14; CDR3 DNA: TGCAGTGCTAGCGGGAGGGTAAACACAGATACGCAGTATTTT; CDR3 protein: CSASGRVNTDTQYF
clone size: .; D gene: .; J gene: TRBJ1-4; V gene: TRBV11-2; CDR3 length: 15; CDR3 DNA: TGTGCCAGCAGCATCGGACCGGCAACTAATGAAAAACTGTTTTTT; CDR3 protein: CASSIGPATNEKLFF
clone size: .; D gene: .; J gene: TRBJ2-7; V gene: TRBV3-1; CDR3 length: 13; CDR3 DNA: TGTGCCAGCAGCCAACCAAGACATGAAGAGCAGTACTTC; CDR3 protein: CASSQPRHEEQYF
clone size: .; D gene: .; J gene: TRBJ2-7; V gene: TRBV11-2; CDR3 length: 13; CDR3 DNA: TGTGCCAGCAGCTCCTGGGACGTCCCCGAGCAGTACTTC; CDR3 protein: CASSSWDVPEQYF
clone size: .; D gene: .; J gene: TRBJ2-6; V gene: TRBV20-1; CDR3 length: 14; CDR3 DNA: TGCAGTGCTAGTGAGGGGGCTGGGGCCAACGTCCTGACTTTC; CDR3 protein: CSASEGAGANVLTF
clone size: once; D gene: .; J gene: TRBJ2-1; V gene: TRBV6-5; CDR3 length: 16; CDR3 DNA: TGTGCCAGCAGTTACTCGAACAGGGCGTTCTACAATGAGCAGTTCTTC; CDR3 protein: CASSYSNRAFYNEQFF
clone size: .; D gene: .; J gene: TRBJ2-4; V gene: TRBV9; CDR3 length: 14; CDR3 DNA: TGTGCCAGCAGCGTCGACACCTCCAAAAACATTCAGTACTTC; CDR3 protein: CASSVDTSKNIQYF
clone size: .; D gene: .; J gene: TRBJ2-7; V gene: TRBV12-3/TRBV12-4; CDR3 length: 14; CDR3 DNA: TGTGCCAGCACCCCGGGACATACACACTACGAGCAGTACTTC; CDR3 protein: CASTPGHTHYEQYF
clone size: .; D gene: .; J gene: TRBJ1-5; V gene: TRBV20-1; CDR3 length: 14; CDR3 DNA: TGCAGTGCTAGCGGCAGGGAATACAATCAGCCCCAGCATTTT; CDR3 protein: CSASGREYNQPQHF
clone size: .; D gene: .; J gene: TRBJ2-7; V gene: TRBV29-1; CDR3 length: 11; CDR3 DNA: TGCAGCCCCGTCCGGGGCAATGAGCAGTACTTC; CDR3 protein: CSPVRGNEQYF
clone size: .; D gene: TRBD2; J gene: TRBJ2-1; V gene: TRBV2; CDR3 length: 17; CDR3 DNA: TGTGCCAGCTGCCCCGGGAGTTCACTAGCGGGGGGGAATGAGCAGTTCTTC; CDR3 protein: CASCPGSSLAGGNEQFF
clone size: few; D gene: TRBD2; J gene: TRBJ2-5; V gene: TRBV27; CDR3 length: 13; CDR3 DNA: TGTGCCAGCAGTTGGGCGGGGGAAGAGACCCAGTACTTC; CDR3 protein: CASSWAGEETQYF
clone size: .; D gene: .; J gene: TRBJ2-7; V gene: TRBV4-1; CDR3 length: 15; CDR3 DNA: TGCGCCAGCAGCCAGAGCCCGGGGCTTTATCACGAGCAGTACTTC; CDR3 protein: CASSQSPGLYHEQYF
clone size: .; D gene: .; J gene: TRBJ1-5; V gene: TRBV7-2; CDR3 length: 13; CDR3 DNA: TGTGCCAGCAGCCTAAGAGGGACACAGCCCCAGCATTTT; CDR3 protein: CASSLRGTQPQHF
clone size: few; D gene: TRBD2; J gene: TRBJ2-5; V gene: TRBV10-2; CDR3 length: 14; CDR3 DNA: TGCGCCAGCAGCCGACTAGCGGGATTCGAGACCCAGTACTTC; CDR3 protein: CASSRLAGFETQYF
clone size: .; D gene: .; J gene: TRBJ1-2; V gene: TRBV21-1; CDR3 length: 11; CDR3 DNA: TGTGCCCGAGAAACAGGGCTGTGCTACACCTTC; CDR3 protein: CARETGLCYTF
clone size: .; D gene: .; J gene: TRBJ2-2; V gene: TRBV3-1; CDR3 length: 16; CDR3 DNA: TGTGCCAGCAGCCAAGAATGGGGGGTTGACACCGGGGAGCTGTTTTTT; CDR3 protein: CASSQEWGVDTGELFF
clone size: .; D gene: .; J gene: TRBJ1-2; V gene: TRBV11-2; CDR3 length: 18; CDR3 DNA: TGTGCCAGCAGCTTAGCCGGGCGGGGGGGGAGTCTCCACTATGGCTACACCTTC; CDR3 protein: CASSLAGRGGSLHYGYTF
clone size: .; D gene: .; J gene: TRBJ2-4; V gene: TRBV5-1; CDR3 length: 17; CDR3 DNA: TGCGCCAGCAGCTCCGGACCGGGACTCGCCGAGACAAACATTCAGTACTTC; CDR3 protein: CASSSGPGLAETNIQYF
clone size: .; D gene: .; J gene: TRBJ2-7; V gene: TRBV4-1; CDR3 length: 14; CDR3 DNA: TGCGCCAGCAGCCAACCCCCCGGGTTGGGCGAGCAGTACTTC; CDR3 protein: CASSQPPGLGEQYF